The sequence of this TCR beta chain was determined in a study of Graves' ophthalmopathy and Graves' hyperthyroidism. This clonotype was detected ten times or more. The antigen is not known. Whole-study results and caveats: As the model predicted ophthalmopathy progression, it achieved a sensitivity of 70.59% and a specificity of about 72%.

RNA transcripts yielded amplified TCR beta CDR3 regions. Second-round multiplex PCR came after a first-round RT-PCR that employed HTBI primers. TCRdb recomputed calls from the multiplex PCR reads with MiXCR, one row per CDR3 protein. The repertoire consists of roughly 350,000 distinct CDR3 sequences, with about a sixth occurring once and the leading ten covering around 2.4%. The CDR3 sequence is 15 residues long. V lost 6 bases to trimming and J lost 2 bases, with 17 bases between them. The germline CDR1 and CDR2 sequences are SGHDN and FVKESK. The chain combines TRBV14 with TRBJ2-7; D remains ambiguous. The sequence derives from an adult woman with stable Graves' hyperthyroidism. Sequencing was done on a sample of peripheral blood. CDR3 loop: CASRPAADEPYEQYF. CDR3 coding DNA: TGTGCCAGCAGACCCGCAGCAGACGAACCCTACGAGCAGTACTTC.